This TCR beta chain was sequenced for a study of T-cell reconstitution after alpha-beta-depleted transplantation in children (dated by TCRdb to the mid-2010s). For the study in its entirety: Using TCR repertoire profiling, the study quantitatively followed how T-cell immune reconstitution unfolded in children after TCRalphabeta/CD19-depleted allogeneic hematopoietic cell transplantation.

This clonotype was seen repeatedly, ten times or more. The target of this receptor is not known. No base quality information exists; no much larger clone differs at one position. The CDR1 and CDR2 encoded by the germline V gene (reference sequence) are SGHAT and FQDESV. The CDR3 contains 14 residues, cysteine and phenylalanine counted. Of all the DNA, just the CDR3 is kept, 42 bases in frame from base 1. V is cut by 6 bases and J by 1 base, and the space between the germline ends is 9 bases. Receptor libraries were prepared by PCR. TCRdb shows the sequencer as Illumina HiSeq 2500. Molecular barcoding was employed in the preparation of TCR libraries, with unique molecular identifiers being used to normalize TCRbeta repertoire quantification. The public reads were quality trimmed at Q25 with fastp and then assembled into clones with MiXCR by TCRdb, keeping productive beta chains. Each record represents a unique CDR3 protein, reported with the most common genes and DNA among its rows. This sample has about 600,000 distinct CDR3 sequences in its table, and about 10% of those were observed once. Roughly 4% of the sample goes to the ten largest clones.

The sample here was PBMCs from the stem cell graft donor, taken from the stem cell graft. This receptor was identified in a human donor who donated a stem cell graft to a child with acute myeloid leukemia. In this chain, TRBV11-1 is recombined with TRBJ2-2; tentative D gene TRBD1, with 5 bases matching. DNA sequence: TGTGCCAGCAGTCACGGACAGAACACCGGGGAGCTGTTTTTT. Its protein is CASSHGQNTGELFF.